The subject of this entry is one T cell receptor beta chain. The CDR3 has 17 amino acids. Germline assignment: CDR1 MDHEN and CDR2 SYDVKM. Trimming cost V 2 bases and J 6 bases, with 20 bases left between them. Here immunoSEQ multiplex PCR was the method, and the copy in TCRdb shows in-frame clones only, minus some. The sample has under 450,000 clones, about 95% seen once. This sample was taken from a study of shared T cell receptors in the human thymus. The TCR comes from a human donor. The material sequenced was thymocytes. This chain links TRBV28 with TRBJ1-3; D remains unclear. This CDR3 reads CASSLIPDTSWENTIYF. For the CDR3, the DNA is TGTGCCAGCAGTTTAATCCCGGATACAAGCTGGGAAAACACCATATATTTT.